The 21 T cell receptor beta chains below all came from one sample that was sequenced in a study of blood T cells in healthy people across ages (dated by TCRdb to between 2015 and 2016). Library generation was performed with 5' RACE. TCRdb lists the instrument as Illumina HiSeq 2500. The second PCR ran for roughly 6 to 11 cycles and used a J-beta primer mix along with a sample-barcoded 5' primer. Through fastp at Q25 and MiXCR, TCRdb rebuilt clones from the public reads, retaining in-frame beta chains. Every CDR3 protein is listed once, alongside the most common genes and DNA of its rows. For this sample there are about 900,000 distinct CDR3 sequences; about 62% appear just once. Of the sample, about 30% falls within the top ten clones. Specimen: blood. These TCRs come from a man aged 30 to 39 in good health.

The CDR3: CSANPGTGDNEQFF. The CDR3 bases are TGCAGTGCCAACCCCGGGACAGGGGACAATGAGCAGTTCTTC. J is TRBJ2-1 and V is TRBV20-1; TRBD1 agrees at 10 bases. In germline, CDR1 is DFQATT, CDR2 SNEGSKA (reference sequence). V lost 6 bases, J lost 5 bases, and 7 bases stayed unmatched. CDR3 length equals 14 residues.

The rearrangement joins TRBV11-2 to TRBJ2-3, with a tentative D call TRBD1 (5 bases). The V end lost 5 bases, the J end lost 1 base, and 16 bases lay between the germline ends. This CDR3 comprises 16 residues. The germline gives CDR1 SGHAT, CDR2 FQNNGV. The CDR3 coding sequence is TGTGCCAGCAGCCCGAGTCCAGGGAAAGGCACAGATACGCAGTATTTT. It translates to CASSPSPGKGTDTQYF.

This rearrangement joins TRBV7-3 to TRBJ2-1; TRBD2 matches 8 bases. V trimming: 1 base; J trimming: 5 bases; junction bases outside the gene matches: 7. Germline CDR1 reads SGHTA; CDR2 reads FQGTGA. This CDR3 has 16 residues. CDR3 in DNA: TGTGCCAGCAGCTTAAGATGGCGGGGGGCTAACAATGAGCAGTTCTTC. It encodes CASSLRWRGANNEQFF.

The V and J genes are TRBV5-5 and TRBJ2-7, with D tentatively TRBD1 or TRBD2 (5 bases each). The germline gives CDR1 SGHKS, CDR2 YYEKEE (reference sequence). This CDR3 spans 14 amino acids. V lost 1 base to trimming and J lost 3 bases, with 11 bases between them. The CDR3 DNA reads TGTGCCAGCAGCTTGTATGGGACGCACTACGAGCAGTACTTC. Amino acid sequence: CASSLYGTHYEQYF.

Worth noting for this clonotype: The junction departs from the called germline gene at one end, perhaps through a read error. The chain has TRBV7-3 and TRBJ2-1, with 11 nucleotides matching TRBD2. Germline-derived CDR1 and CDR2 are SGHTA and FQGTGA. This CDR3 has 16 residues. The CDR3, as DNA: TGTGCCAGCAGCTTCATGACTAGCGGGGCCATCAATGGGCAGTTCTTC. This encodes CASSFMTSGAINGQFF.

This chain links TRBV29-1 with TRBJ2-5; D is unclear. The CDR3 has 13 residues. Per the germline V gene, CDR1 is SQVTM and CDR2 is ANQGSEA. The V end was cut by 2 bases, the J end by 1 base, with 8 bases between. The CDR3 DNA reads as TGCAGCGTTGAATGGGGTCCCCAAGAGACCCAGTACTTC. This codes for CSVEWGPQETQYF.

CDR3 in amino acids: CASSVSGLAGDTQYF. The CDR3 bases are TGTGCCAGCAGCGTAAGTGGACTAGCGGGAGATACGCAGTATTTT. This chain connects TRBV9 to TRBJ2-3; TRBD2 matches at 11 bases. V dropped 1 base and J dropped 5; count of bases not matched to a gene: 3. The germline gives CDR1 SGDLS, CDR2 YYNGEE. CDR3 length: 15 amino acids.

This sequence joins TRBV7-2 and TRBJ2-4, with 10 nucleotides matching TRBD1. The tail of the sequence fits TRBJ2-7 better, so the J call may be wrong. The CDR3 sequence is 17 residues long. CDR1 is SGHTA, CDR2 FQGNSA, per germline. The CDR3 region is CASSPGTGASLGYEQYF. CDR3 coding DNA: TGTGCCAGCAGCCCAGGGACAGGGGCCTCGCTAGGGTACGAGCAGTACTTC.

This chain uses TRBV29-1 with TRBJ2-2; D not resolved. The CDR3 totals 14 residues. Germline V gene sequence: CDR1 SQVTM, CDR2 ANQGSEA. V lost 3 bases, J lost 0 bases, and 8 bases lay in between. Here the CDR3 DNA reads TGCAGCGTTGAGGAGACCTCGAACACCGGGGAGCTGTTTTTT. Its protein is CSVEETSNTGELFF.

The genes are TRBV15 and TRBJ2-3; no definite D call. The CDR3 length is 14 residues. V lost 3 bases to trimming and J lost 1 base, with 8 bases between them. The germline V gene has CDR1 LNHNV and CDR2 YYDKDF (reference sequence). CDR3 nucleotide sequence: TGTGCCACCAGCAGCCCCCGGGGCACAGATACGCAGTATTTT. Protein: CATSSPRGTDTQYF.

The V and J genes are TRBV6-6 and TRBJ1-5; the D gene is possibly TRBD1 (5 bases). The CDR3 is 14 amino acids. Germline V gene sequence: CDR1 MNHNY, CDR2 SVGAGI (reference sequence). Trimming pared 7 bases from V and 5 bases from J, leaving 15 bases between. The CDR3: CASTERQIDQPQHF. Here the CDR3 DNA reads TGTGCCAGCACCGAAAGACAGATAGATCAGCCCCAGCATTTT.

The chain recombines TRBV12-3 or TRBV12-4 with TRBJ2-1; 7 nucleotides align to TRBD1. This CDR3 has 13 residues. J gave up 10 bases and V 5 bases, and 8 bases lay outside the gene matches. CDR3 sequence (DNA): TGTGCCAGCAGTCCCCAGTTGGACAGGGAGCAGTTCTTC. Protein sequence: CASSPQLDREQFF.

The CDR3 region has the DNA TGTGCCAGCAGTTCCCCGGACAGGGGGCTGGAGACCCAGTACTTC. It encodes CASSSPDRGLETQYF. This rearrangement joins TRBV27 to TRBJ2-5, with 11 bases identical to TRBD1. CDR3 length: 15 amino acids. Looked up from germline, CDR1 is MNHEY and CDR2 is SMNVEV (reference sequence). V dropped 4 bases and J dropped 5; count of bases not matched to a gene: 6.

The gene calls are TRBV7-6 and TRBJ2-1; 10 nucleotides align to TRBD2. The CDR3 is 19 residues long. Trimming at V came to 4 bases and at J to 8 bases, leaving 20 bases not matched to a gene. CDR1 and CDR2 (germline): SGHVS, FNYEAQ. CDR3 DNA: TGTGCCAGCAGCTACAATCTAGCGGGGGCCATAGAATTCGCCGATGAGCAGTTCTTC. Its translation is CASSYNLAGAIEFADEQFF.

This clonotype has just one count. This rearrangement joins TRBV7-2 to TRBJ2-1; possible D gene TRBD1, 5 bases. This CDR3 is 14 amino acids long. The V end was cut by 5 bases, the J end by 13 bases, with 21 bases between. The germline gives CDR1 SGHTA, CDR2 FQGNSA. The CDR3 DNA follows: TGTGCCAGCAGCCCTGAGGCAGGGTGGGTGACCCAGTTCTTC. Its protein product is CASSPEAGWVTQFF. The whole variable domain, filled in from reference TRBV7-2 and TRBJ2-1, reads GAGVSQSPSNKVTEKGKDVELRCDPISGHTALYWYRQSLGQGLEFLIYFQGNSAPDKSGLPSDRFSAERTGGSVSTLTIQRTQQEDSAVYLCASSPEAGWVTQFFGPGTRLTVL.

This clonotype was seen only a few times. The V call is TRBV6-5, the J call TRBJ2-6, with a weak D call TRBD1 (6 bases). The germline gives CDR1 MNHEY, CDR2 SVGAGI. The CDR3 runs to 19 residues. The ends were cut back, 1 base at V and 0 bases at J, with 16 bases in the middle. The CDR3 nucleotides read TGTGCCAGCAGTTACTGGGTGGACAGACCGAGCTCTGGGGCCAACGTCCTGACTTTC. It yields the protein CASSYWVDRPSSGANVLTF.

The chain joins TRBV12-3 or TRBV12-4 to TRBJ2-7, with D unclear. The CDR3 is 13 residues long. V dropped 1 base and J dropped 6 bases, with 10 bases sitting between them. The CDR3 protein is CASSLGGCGEQYF. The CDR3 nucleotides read TGTGCCAGCAGTTTAGGGGGATGCGGCGAGCAGTACTTC.

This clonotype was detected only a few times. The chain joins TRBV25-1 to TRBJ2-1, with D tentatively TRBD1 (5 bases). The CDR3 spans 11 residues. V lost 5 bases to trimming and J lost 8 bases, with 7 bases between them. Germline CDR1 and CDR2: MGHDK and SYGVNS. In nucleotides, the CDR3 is TGTGCCAGCAGTTCAGGGTATGAGCAGTTCTTC. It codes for CASSSGYEQFF.

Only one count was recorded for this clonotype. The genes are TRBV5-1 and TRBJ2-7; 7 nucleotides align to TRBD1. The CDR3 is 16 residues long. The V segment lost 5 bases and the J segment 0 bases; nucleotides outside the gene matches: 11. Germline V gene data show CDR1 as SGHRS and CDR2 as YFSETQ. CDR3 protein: CASSSDGQVYSYEQYF. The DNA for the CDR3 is TGCGCCAGCAGTTCTGACGGACAGGTCTACTCCTACGAGCAGTACTTC.

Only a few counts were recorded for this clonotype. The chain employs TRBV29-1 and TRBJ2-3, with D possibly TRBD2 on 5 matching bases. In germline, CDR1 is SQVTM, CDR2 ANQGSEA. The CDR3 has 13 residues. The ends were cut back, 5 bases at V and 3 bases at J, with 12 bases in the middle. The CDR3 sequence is CSVFGGWTDTQYF. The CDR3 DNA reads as TGCAGCGTTTTCGGCGGGTGGACAGATACGCAGTATTTT.

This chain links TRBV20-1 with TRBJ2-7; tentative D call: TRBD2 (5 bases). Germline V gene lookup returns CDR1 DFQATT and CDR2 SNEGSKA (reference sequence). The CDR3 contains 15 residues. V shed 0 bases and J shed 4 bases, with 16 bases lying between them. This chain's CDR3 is CSAREELSGTYEQYF. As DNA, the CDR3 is TGCAGTGCTAGAGAGGAGTTGAGCGGAACATACGAGCAGTACTTC.